The 16 T cell receptor beta chains below all came from one sample that was sequenced in a study of spatial heterogeneity in lung cancer. TCRdb re-called the 5' RACE reads with MiXCR, one entry per CDR3 protein. The data show 7,300 or so distinct CDR3 sequences, around 15% seen once. Findings and limits, study-wide: Tumors with more nonsynonymous mutations had more expanded intratumoral alpha and beta TCRs.

This sample's time point: sample taken at primary tumor resection. Their target antigens are unknown. The sequencing here drew on lung tumor tissue, taken at surgery. The receptors here all came from a female donor with early-stage non-small cell lung cancer.

At least ten counts were recorded for this clonotype. This beta chain is a stray sequence in a library constructed for alpha chains; its clone size is not meaningful. The CDR3 reads CASSGREGLRNTGELFF. As DNA, the CDR3 is TGCGCCAGCAGCGGCCGTGAAGGACTTCGGAACACCGGGGAGCTGTTTTTT. The genes are TRBV4-1 and TRBJ2-2, with TRBD2 as a possible D gene (5 bases). This CDR3 contains 17 residues. Trimming pared 5 bases from V and 1 base from J, leaving 17 bases between. CDR1 MGHRA and CDR2 YSYEKL come from the germline V gene.

By share of the sample, this clonotype is medium-sized. This beta chain slipped into a library made for alpha chains as a stray read, so its size is not meaningful. The rearrangement links TRBV27 to TRBJ2-2; unclear D gene. Trimming shortened V by 3 bases and J by 8 bases, and 7 bases separated the two germline ends. Germline CDR1 reads MNHEY; CDR2 reads SMNVEV (reference sequence). The length of the CDR3 is 12 residues. Here the CDR3 DNA reads TGTGCCAGCAGTTTTATAAGGGGGGAGCTGTTTTTT. This sequence encodes CASSFIRGELFF.

As concerns this clonotype: A read error may produce the germline difference seen at one junction end. The library was designed around alpha chains, so this beta chain is a stray read whose abundance carries little weight. V gene TRBV7-9 combines with J gene TRBJ2-7; 7 bases align to TRBD1. The germline V gene encodes CDR1 SEHNR and CDR2 FQNEAQ (reference sequence). CDR3 length: 16 residues. For the CDR3, the DNA is TGTGCTAGCAGCTCCGGGGTGGACAGGAAAACCTACGATCAGTACTTC. Amino acid sequence: CASSSGVDRKTYDQYF.

This clonotype occurred many times. The library was designed around alpha chains, so this beta chain is a stray read whose abundance carries little weight. The rearrangement links TRBV11-2 to TRBJ2-5, with 12 bases identical to TRBD1. CDR1 and CDR2 from the germline V gene are SGHAT and FQNNGV. This CDR3 comprises 14 residues. J gave up 7 bases and V 6 bases, and 6 bases lay outside the gene matches. DNA of the CDR3: TGTGCCAGCAGGGGACAGGGGGCGCGCGTGACCCAGTACTTC. It encodes CASRGQGARVTQYF.

This clonotype ranks as medium-sized. This beta chain is an unintended read in a library built for alpha chains; its size means little. The chain links TRBV7-9 to TRBJ2-2, with D hard to call. CDR3 length equals 12 residues. Trimming stripped 1 base from V and 5 bases from J, with 2 bases between. Per the germline V gene, CDR1 is SEHNR and CDR2 is FQNEAQ (reference sequence). The chain's CDR3 is CASSLVTGELFF. The DNA of the CDR3 is TGTGCCAGCAGCTTAGTAACCGGGGAGCTGTTTTTT.

This clonotype showed up many times. Found in a library prepared for alpha chains, this beta chain is an off-target read, and its abundance has little meaning. The V call is TRBV6-5, the J call TRBJ2-3; D is possibly TRBD2 (6 bases). The CDR3 length is 17 residues. Germline V lookup: CDR1 MNHEY, CDR2 SVGAGI. The V end was cut by 6 bases, the J end by 2 bases, with 21 bases between. This chain's CDR3 is CASRISGTRSFTDTQYF. The CDR3 nucleotides are TGTGCCAGCAGAATCTCCGGGACTCGGAGCTTCACAGATACGCAGTATTTT.

Points on this clonotype: This beta chain is off target for a library built for alpha chains, so its abundance means little. The chain has TRBV7-2 and TRBJ2-3, with 9 bases matching TRBD1. Germline trimming cut 5 bases from V and 4 bases from J; bases unmatched to any gene: 13. The CDR3 loop spans 17 amino acids. The germline gives CDR1 SGHTA, CDR2 FQGNSA. The CDR3 sequence is CASSQQGQGSLADTQYF. The CDR3 DNA is TGTGCCAGCAGCCAGCAGGGACAGGGCTCTCTCGCAGATACGCAGTATTTT.

This clonotype ranks as medium-sized. This beta chain represents an off-target read in a library built for alpha chains; its size is of limited meaning. The genes are TRBV20-1 and TRBJ2-1; 7 bases align to TRBD1. The CDR3 runs to 14 residues. CDR1 is DFQATT, CDR2 SNEGSKA, per germline (reference sequence). V shed 6 bases and J 6 bases; nucleotides not matched to a gene: 11. CDR3 coding DNA: TGCAGTGCGCCAGGGGGTGGGGTCCTCAATGAGCAGTTCTTC. Encoded protein: CSAPGGGVLNEQFF.

In this sample, this clonotype turned up many times. This beta chain is an unintended read in a library built for alpha chains; its size means little. The genes are TRBV27 and TRBJ1-1, with D possibly being TRBD1 (6 bases). The V gene's germline CDR1 is MNHEY and CDR2 SMNVEV (reference sequence). CDR3 length equals 15 residues. The V end was cut by 5 bases, the J end by 2 bases, with 15 bases between. The CDR3 spells CASSPPDRPNTEAFF. The CDR3 coding sequence is TGTGCCAGCAGTCCGCCCGACAGGCCTAACACTGAAGCTTTCTTT.

This clonotype is medium-sized. This beta chain represents an off-target read in a library built for alpha chains; its size is of limited meaning. CDR3 protein: CASRRDMTYGYTF. The CDR3 DNA reads as TGTGCCAGCAGACGGGACATGACATATGGCTACACCTTC. The V and J genes are TRBV6-5 and TRBJ1-2; possibly TRBD1 for D (6 bases). Germline CDR1 reads MNHEY; CDR2 reads SVGAGI. The germline V and J ends were trimmed by 6 bases and 5 bases, with 13 bases remaining between them. The CDR3 extends over 13 amino acids.

This clonotype is medium-sized by share. A library made for alpha chains picked up this beta chain off target, so its size means little. The chain uses TRBV11-2 and TRBJ2-1; D is unclear. The ends were cut back, 2 bases at V and 5 bases at J, with 1 base in the middle. The CDR3 spans 11 residues. Germline CDR1 reads SGHAT; CDR2 reads FQNNGV. CDR3 residues: CASSLHNEQFF. CDR3 coding DNA: TGTGCCAGCAGCTTACACAATGAGCAGTTCTTC.

Ten or more counts support this clonotype. Because the library targeted alpha chains, this beta chain is an off-target read whose size means little. This chain connects TRBV23-1 to TRBJ1-1; unclear D gene. TRBV23-1 is marked as an open reading frame, function uncertain. Deletions cut 10 bases from V and 11 bases from J, with 23 bases between. This CDR3 has 13 amino acids. The CDR3 region is CATGEIPTREAFF. In nucleotides, the CDR3 is TGCGCCACCGGAGAGATACCTACACGGGAGGCTTTCTTT.

By sample share, this clonotype is medium-sized. This beta chain is a stray read from a library made for alpha chains; its abundance is not meaningful. The chain employs TRBV9 and TRBJ2-1, with 12 bases aligning to TRBD2. V lost 4 bases and J lost 4; bases outside the gene matches: 9. Germline lookup yields CDR1 SGDLS and CDR2 YYNGEE. This CDR3 is 17 amino acids long. CDR3 coding DNA: TGTGCCAGCAGCATGGAACGACTAGCGGGGGCTTACAATGAGCAGTTCTTC. This translates into CASSMERLAGAYNEQFF. The complete variable domain, with remaining parts taken from reference TRBV9 and TRBJ2-1, reads DSGVTQTPKHLITATGQRVTLRCSPRSGDLSVYWYQQSLDQGLQFLIQYYNGEERAKGNILERFSAQQFPDLHSELNLSSLELGDSALYFCASSMERLAGAYNEQFFGPGTRLTVL.

This clonotype was recorded at least ten times. Found in a library prepared for alpha chains, this beta chain is an off-target read, and its abundance has little meaning. The gene calls are TRBV7-9 and TRBJ2-1, with D uncertain. Germline V lookup: CDR1 SEHNR, CDR2 FQNEAQ (reference sequence). The CDR3 covers 15 residues. With 1 base removed from V and 0 bases from J, the gap between germline ends came to 7 bases. The CDR3 protein is CASSLGVGSYNEQFF. The CDR3 DNA reads TGTGCCAGCAGCTTAGGGGTGGGCTCCTACAATGAGCAGTTCTTC.

A remark on this clonotype: This beta chain turned up in a library designed for alpha chains; as an off-target read, its abundance says little. V and J are TRBV6-5 and TRBJ1-5, with unresolved D. CDR3 length equals 13 residues. The germline V and J ends were trimmed by 8 bases and 7 bases, with 15 bases remaining between them. Per germline, CDR1 MNHEY and CDR2 SVGAGI. The CDR3 is CASAGYLGQPQHF. The CDR3 region has the DNA TGTGCCAGCGCGGGGTACCTGGGGCAGCCCCAGCATTTT.

This clonotype is labeled as large. A library made for alpha chains picked up this beta chain off target, so its size means little. The V gene is TRBV12-3 or TRBV12-4, the J gene TRBJ2-5; 8 bases map to TRBD2. The CDR3 length is 14 residues. With V trimmed by 3 bases and J by 5 bases, 5 bases remained unmatched. CDR3 residues: CASSLGTRLETQYF. CDR3 in DNA: TGTGCCAGCAGTTTGGGGACTAGGTTGGAGACCCAGTACTTC.